The clone carrying this T cell receptor (beta chain) was seen at least ten times. The germline V gene encodes CDR1 SGHRS and CDR2 YFSETQ. The CDR3 has 14 residues. J lost 5 bases, V lost 4 bases, and 7 bases had no gene match. TCRbeta library preparation incorporated unique molecular identifiers. In TCRdb, the PCR reads were re-called with MiXCR into one record per CDR3 protein. The sample lists more than 150,000 distinct CDR3 sequences, roughly 15% occurring once. This record belongs to a study of T-cell reconstitution after alpha-beta-depleted transplantation in children. The TCR comes from a human donor who donated a stem cell graft to a child with acute lymphoblastic leukemia. This material consisted of PBMCs from the stem cell graft donor, taken from the stem cell graft. The chain recombines TRBV5-1 with TRBJ2-7; 9 bases line up with TRBD2. The CDR3 sequence: CASSAGTSNHEQYF. CDR3 in DNA: TGCGCCAGCAGCGCCGGGACTAGCAATCACGAGCAGTACTTC.